Listed below are T cell receptor beta chains from one sample, sequenced in a study of identical twins. MiXCR, applied by TCRdb to the 5' RACE reads, yields one record per CDR3 protein. This table holds roughly 720,000 distinct CDR3 sequences, 15% to 20% found once. These data are also associated with another study on T cells expressing NK-cell markers.

Sequencing input: PBMCs. These receptor sequences come from a woman aged 18 to 35 in good health. Each CDR3 is given with its conserved first and last residue. The order of the fields is V gene, D gene, CDR3 protein. The D gene is left open where the match is weak.

V gene: TRBV7-6
D gene: -
CDR3 protein: CASSLVGAAGYSTDTQYF

V gene: TRBV7-9
D gene: -
CDR3 protein: CASSPAGSFYNEQFF

V gene: TRBV7-8
D gene: -
CDR3 protein: CASSLPGKEQYF

V gene: TRBV12-3/TRBV12-4
D gene: -
CDR3 protein: CASRGFWSQYF

V gene: TRBV13
D gene: -
CDR3 protein: CASSPRRDEKLFF

V gene: TRBV6-2/TRBV6-3
D gene: -
CDR3 protein: CASSRPPDTQYF

V gene: TRBV7-2
D gene: -
CDR3 protein: CASSLDLATTQYF

V gene: TRBV10-3
D gene: -
CDR3 protein: CAISVRREDGYTF

V gene: TRBV7-9
D gene: -
CDR3 protein: CASSHQGHRQYTEAFF

V gene: TRBV20-1
D gene: TRBD1
CDR3 protein: CSVSGQTNSPLHF

V gene: TRBV18
D gene: -
CDR3 protein: CASSPADPSYNEQFF

V gene: TRBV2
D gene: TRBD1
CDR3 protein: CASSVDRFEEFF

V gene: TRBV30
D gene: -
CDR3 protein: CAWSVKTEEVAESTDTQYF

V gene: TRBV29-1
D gene: -
CDR3 protein: CSVDLGVGLSYEQYF

V gene: TRBV15
D gene: -
CDR3 protein: CATSEANEQFF

V gene: TRBV6-1
D gene: -
CDR3 protein: CASSVTQTYEQYF

V gene: TRBV20-1
D gene: -
CDR3 protein: CSAREGRRTEAFF

V gene: TRBV7-9
D gene: TRBD2
CDR3 protein: CASSPRTSGRNEQFF

V gene: TRBV27
D gene: TRBD1
CDR3 protein: CASSLSGDRAYEQYF

V gene: TRBV29-1
D gene: TRBD1
CDR3 protein: CSVGDRYGEQYF

V gene: TRBV12-3/TRBV12-4
D gene: TRBD2
CDR3 protein: CASRGGSGSTGELFF

V gene: TRBV4-2
D gene: TRBD2
CDR3 protein: CASSQGTSGGWNSYNEQFF

V gene: TRBV24-1
D gene: -
CDR3 protein: CATSVWDIWGLDTEAFF

V gene: TRBV29-1
D gene: -
CDR3 protein: CSVVGQNTEAFF

V gene: TRBV10-3
D gene: -
CDR3 protein: CAISVSTVYEQYF

V gene: TRBV30
D gene: -
CDR3 protein: CAWSQGTDTQYF

V gene: TRBV5-1
D gene: TRBD1
CDR3 protein: CASSSGQTSSGNTIYF

V gene: TRBV4-2
D gene: -
CDR3 protein: CASSQRGQNSPLHF

V gene: TRBV11-1
D gene: TRBD1
CDR3 protein: CASSSPVMARGKGETQYF

V gene: TRBV6-2/TRBV6-3
D gene: -
CDR3 protein: CASSYSTTLNYGYTF

V gene: TRBV18
D gene: TRBD2
CDR3 protein: CASSPSSGGADGDTQYF

V gene: TRBV15
D gene: -
CDR3 protein: CATSRVFRVRGYEQYF

V gene: TRBV10-3
D gene: -
CDR3 protein: CAISQLALRNEQFF

V gene: TRBV12-3/TRBV12-4
D gene: -
CDR3 protein: CASSSGAELRTHGYTF

V gene: TRBV4-2
D gene: -
CDR3 protein: CASSQERSGGGTIPPDTQYF

V gene: TRBV7-9
D gene: -
CDR3 protein: CASFNTEAFF

V gene: TRBV2
D gene: -
CDR3 protein: CASSERPLAGKTQYF

V gene: TRBV4-1
D gene: -
CDR3 protein: CASSHHGRPYEQYF

V gene: TRBV29-1
D gene: -
CDR3 protein: CSKETQYF

V gene: TRBV28
D gene: -
CDR3 protein: CASTTHIRDEQFF

V gene: TRBV5-1
D gene: -
CDR3 protein: CASSHRVAQGNEQYF

V gene: TRBV12-3/TRBV12-4
D gene: -
CDR3 protein: CASSLASLYNEQFF

V gene: TRBV20-1
D gene: TRBD2
CDR3 protein: CSVTSGSTDTQYF

V gene: TRBV27
D gene: -
CDR3 protein: CASSFSFRGTEAFF

V gene: TRBV12-3/TRBV12-4
D gene: TRBD2
CDR3 protein: CASSFGLAGGRGDSDTQYF

V gene: TRBV24-1
D gene: TRBD1
CDR3 protein: CATSDWGGGDGYTF

V gene: TRBV7-2
D gene: -
CDR3 protein: CASSPEFF

V gene: TRBV20-1
D gene: TRBD2
CDR3 protein: CSARSLAGASYNEQFF

V gene: TRBV11-2
D gene: TRBD2
CDR3 protein: CASSPAGSGYSYNEQFF

V gene: TRBV7-9
D gene: TRBD1
CDR3 protein: CASSLALKWDRSYEQYF

V gene: TRBV9
D gene: -
CDR3 protein: CASSVEGNLPNTEAFF

V gene: TRBV20-1
D gene: TRBD2
CDR3 protein: CSLPSGLAGKVTQYF

V gene: TRBV7-9
D gene: TRBD1
CDR3 protein: CASTSQGAGYTF

V gene: TRBV6-5
D gene: -
CDR3 protein: CASSYSTKAFNNEQFF

V gene: TRBV19
D gene: TRBD2
CDR3 protein: CASSPLRGGSSMDTQYF

V gene: TRBV20-1
D gene: -
CDR3 protein: CSASTGHPYNEQFF